The 32 T cell receptor beta chains reported below all come from one sample, sequenced in a study of blood T cell repertoires in COVID-19. Sequencing was performed with immunoSEQ multiplex PCR; in TCRdb, only in-frame clones are kept and a portion is missing. The data contain about 480,000 clones, around 87% of them singletons. What was sequenced was PBMCs or T cells enriched from blood (not recorded which). The receptors originated from a woman aged 40 to 50 who had recovered from COVID-19.

The V and J genes are TRBV19 and TRBJ1-2; 9 nucleotides match TRBD1. Trimming cost V 5 bases and J 5 bases; bases outside gene matches: 12. CDR1 LNHDA and CDR2 SQIVND come from the germline V gene (reference sequence). This CDR3 region has 16 residues. The CDR3 is CASSPRAQGAGYGYTF. Here the CDR3 DNA reads TGTGCCAGTAGTCCGAGAGCACAGGGGGCGGGATATGGCTACACCTTC.

This chain uses TRBV6-4 with TRBJ1-4; D not certain. The CDR3 runs to 17 residues. V was pared by 8 bases and J by 0 bases, with 19 bases between. Germline lookup yields CDR1 MRHNA and CDR2 SNTAGT. CDR3 amino acids: CASPESQALATNEKLFF. CDR3 nucleotides: TGTGCCAGCCCTGAGAGCCAGGCCCTTGCAACTAATGAAAAACTGTTTTTT.

V is TRBV29-1 and J is TRBJ1-2, with D possibly being TRBD1 (5 bases). Germline CDR1 SQVTM, CDR2 ANQGSEA. Trimming left V 0 bases short and J 4 bases short, with 12 bases between. This CDR3 spans 14 amino acids. The CDR3 coding sequence is TGCAGCGTTGAAGAGCGGGGCAGCCCCTATGGCTACACCTTC. Amino acid sequence: CSVEERGSPYGYTF.

The chain uses TRBV29-1 and TRBJ2-7; D may be TRBD2 (6 bases). The CDR3 covers 13 residues. Germline V lookup: CDR1 SQVTM, CDR2 ANQGSEA. The V end lost 2 bases, the J end lost 0 bases, and 8 bases lay between the germline ends. In nucleotides, the CDR3 is TGCAGCGTTGAATTAGCGGTCTCCTACGAGCAGTACTTC. Translated: CSVELAVSYEQYF.

This chain links TRBV5-4 with TRBJ2-7; unclear D gene. The CDR3 extends over 13 amino acids. Trimming shortened V by 5 bases and J by 0 bases, and 9 bases separated the two germline ends. Germline-derived CDR1 and CDR2 are SGHNT and YYREEE (reference sequence). The CDR3 region has the DNA TGTGCCAGCAGGGTTCATAGCTCCTACGAGCAGTACTTC. Translation gives CASRVHSSYEQYF.

V usage is TRBV9 and J usage is TRBJ2-1, with 9 bases identical to TRBD1. The germline CDR1 and CDR2 sequences are SGDLS and YYNGEE. The CDR3 loop spans 17 amino acids. Unmatched junction bases numbered 12, after V lost 4 bases and J lost 4 bases. The CDR3 is CASSSRMGQGTYNEQFF. DNA for the CDR3: TGTGCCAGCAGCTCCCGTATGGGACAGGGCACGTACAATGAGCAGTTCTTC.

There are a few counts of this clone. The V call is TRBV6-1, the J call TRBJ2-7, with a weak D call TRBD1 (6 bases). This CDR3 has 16 amino acids. The germline V gene encodes CDR1 MNHNS and CDR2 SASEGT. Trimming left V 0 bases short and J 2 bases short, with 14 bases between. CDR3 amino acids: CASSEAGQAGAYEQYF. CDR3 sequence (DNA): TGTGCCAGCAGTGAAGCCGGTCAGGCAGGGGCCTACGAGCAGTACTTC.

The chain recombines TRBV12-3 or TRBV12-4 with TRBJ2-1, with a tentative D call TRBD2 (6 bases). Deletions cut 4 bases from V and 9 bases from J, with 13 bases between. The CDR3 contains 13 residues. This CDR3 reads CASSSGGFGEQFF. CDR3 coding DNA: TGTGCCAGCAGTTCTGGGGGGTTCGGTGAGCAGTTCTTC.

The chain employs TRBV10-3 and TRBJ2-3; maybe TRBD1 (5 bases). The V and J ends lost 7 bases and 4 bases respectively, with 18 bases between them. The germline V gene has CDR1 ENHRY and CDR2 SYGVKD. The CDR3 loop spans 15 amino acids. CDR3 amino acids: CAINIRGLSADTQYF. CDR3 coding DNA: TGTGCCATCAATATTAGGGGATTGAGTGCAGATACGCAGTATTTT.

The rearrangement uses TRBV19 and TRBJ2-1; a weak D match, TRBD2 (5 bases). V lost 4 bases to trimming and J lost 3 bases, with 16 bases between them. Germline V gene data show CDR1 as LNHDA and CDR2 as SQIVND (reference sequence). The CDR3 is made up of 16 amino acids. CDR3 protein: CASSTARTAFYNEQFF. For the CDR3, the DNA is TGTGCCAGTAGTACAGCCCGGACTGCGTTCTACAATGAGCAGTTCTTC.

The V and J genes are TRBV5-6 and TRBJ1-2; TRBD1 matches at 10 bases. Trimming took 7 bases from V and 4 from J; bases not matched to a gene: 10. Per germline, CDR1 SGHDT and CDR2 YYEEEE. The CDR3 runs to 15 residues. CDR3 in amino acids: CASGSGTGVLYGYTF. In nucleotides, the CDR3 is TGTGCCAGCGGGAGTGGGACAGGGGTACTCTATGGCTACACCTTC.

The chain is built from TRBV27 and TRBJ1-1; the D gene is possibly TRBD1 (6 bases). The V end lost 3 bases, the J end lost 7 bases, and 9 bases lay between the germline ends. CDR1 MNHEY and CDR2 SMNVEV come from the germline V gene (reference sequence). The length of the CDR3 is 12 residues. For the CDR3, the DNA is TGTGCCAGCAGTTTTTTGACAGGTGAAGCTTTCTTT. Protein: CASSFLTGEAFF.

The chain carries TRBV7-8 and TRBJ1-5; D may be TRBD1 (5 bases). Looked up from germline, CDR1 is SGHVS and CDR2 is FQNEAQ. The CDR3 runs to 14 residues. Between the trimmed V and J ends, which lost 3 bases and 3 bases, there was a span of 9 bases. The CDR3 DNA is TGTGCCAGCAGCTTGGACATTCTCAATCAGCCCCAGCATTTT. This codes for CASSLDILNQPQHF.

This sequence joins TRBV11-2 and TRBJ1-1; 8 nucleotides align to TRBD1. Germline CDR1 SGHAT, CDR2 FQNNGV. The CDR3 sequence is 13 residues long. V trimming: 0 bases; J trimming: 11 bases; junction bases outside the gene matches: 5. The CDR3 loop reads CASSLDSDRVAFF. The CDR3 nucleotides read TGTGCCAGCAGCTTAGATTCGGACAGGGTGGCTTTCTTT.

The table lists this clone with a few counts. The sample has other DNA sequences that encode this CDR3 too. This chain connects TRBV19 to TRBJ1-1; 9 bases align to TRBD1. The junction had 5 bases not matched to a gene; V was cut back by 8 bases and J by 1 base. The CDR3 contains 14 residues. Germline lookup yields CDR1 LNHDA and CDR2 SQIVND (reference sequence). Here the CDR3 reads CASHRQGENTEAFF. CDR3 sequence (DNA): TGTGCCAGTCATAGACAGGGGGAGAACACTGAAGCTTTCTTT.

The rearrangement joins TRBV6-5 to TRBJ2-5, with D possibly TRBD1 on 6 matching bases. V lost 6 bases to trimming and J lost 4 bases, with 9 bases between them. CDR3 length equals 12 residues. Germline CDR1 MNHEY, CDR2 SVGAGI. The CDR3 loop is CASRTGRETQYF. The CDR3 DNA sequence: TGTGCCAGCAGGACAGGTAGAGAGACCCAGTACTTC.

This clone was recorded once. This chain uses TRBV1 with TRBJ1-1; the table assigns TRBD1, which was not confirmed against the DNA. TRBV1 is designated a pseudogene. There are 16 residues in the CDR3. CDR3 amino acids: CTSSQDLGPRDTEAFF. The CDR3 DNA reads TGCACCAGCAGCCAAGATCTGGGCCCCCGAGACACTGAAGCTTTCTTT.

The genes are TRBV5-1 and TRBJ2-5; no clear D. CDR1 SGHRS and CDR2 YFSETQ come from the germline V gene. The V and J ends lost 0 bases and 1 base respectively, with 13 bases between them. This CDR3 spans 16 amino acids. CDR3 nucleotides: TGCGCCAGCAGCTTGGCCGGTCTCTCGCTCCAAGAGACCCAGTACTTC. It translates to CASSLAGLSLQETQYF. Using reference TRBV5-1 and TRBJ2-5 for the parts outside the CDR3, the full variable domain is KAGVTQTPRYLIKTRGQQVTLSCSPISGHRSVSWYQQTPGQGLQFLFEYFSETQRNKGNFPGRFSGRQFSNSRSEMNVSTLELGDSALYLCASSLAGLSLQETQYFGPGTRLLVL.

The chain uses TRBV19 and TRBJ1-1, with D possibly being TRBD1 (6 bases). Germline V gene lookup returns CDR1 LNHDA and CDR2 SQIVND (reference sequence). The CDR3 is 14 amino acids. V lost 6 bases to trimming and J lost 0 bases, with 11 bases between them. The DNA for the CDR3 is TGTGCCAGTAGGTCGACAGGATTGAACACTGAAGCTTTCTTT. Amino acid sequence: CASRSTGLNTEAFF.

This chain connects TRBV2 to TRBJ2-2, with 8 bases identical to TRBD2. Per germline, CDR1 SNHLY and CDR2 FYNNEI. This CDR3 region has 16 residues. Trimming cost V 7 bases and J 4 bases; bases outside gene matches: 11. The CDR3: CASIDGRDSGTGELFF. DNA of the CDR3: TGTGCCAGCATTGACGGGAGGGATTCAGGCACCGGGGAGCTGTTTTTT. The whole variable domain, filled in from reference TRBV2 and TRBJ2-2, reads EPEVTQTPSHQVTQMGQEVILRCVPISNHLYFYWYRQILGQKVEFLVSFYNNEISEKSEIFDDQFSVERPDGSNFTLKIRSTKLEDSAMYFCASIDGRDSGTGELFFGEGSRLTVL.

V usage is TRBV4-2 and J usage is TRBJ1-2; 7 nucleotides align to TRBD1. Germline CDR1 and CDR2: LGHNA and YNFKEQ. This CDR3 is built from 14 residues. V trimming: 3 bases; J trimming: 4 bases; junction bases outside the gene matches: 5. The CDR3 DNA reads as TGTGCCAGCAGCCAGTCCGGGACAGTCTATGGCTACACCTTC. It encodes CASSQSGTVYGYTF.

V gene TRBV29-1 combines with J gene TRBJ1-5; D may be TRBD1 (6 bases). V was pared by 8 bases and J by 4 bases, with 15 bases between. The CDR3 has 13 amino acids. Germline lookup yields CDR1 SQVTM and CDR2 ANQGSEA. CDR3 protein: CSILQGANQPQHF. In DNA, the CDR3 is TGCAGCATCCTACAGGGAGCAAATCAGCCCCAGCATTTT.

The chain's CDR3 is CASSQGLTGLNIQYF. As DNA, the CDR3 is TGTGCCAGCAGCCAAGGACTAACAGGGTTAAACATTCAGTACTTC. This chain connects TRBV14 to TRBJ2-4; D perhaps matches TRBD1 (6 bases). The CDR3 runs to 15 residues. Trimming pared 1 base from V and 6 bases from J, leaving 13 bases between. CDR1 is SGHDN, CDR2 FVKESK, per germline.

The chain couples TRBV7-8 to TRBJ1-1; perhaps TRBD1 as D (5 bases). Germline values: CDR1 SGHVS, CDR2 FQNEAQ. CDR3 length: 13 amino acids. Deletions cut 2 bases from V and 6 bases from J, with 10 bases between. The DNA for the CDR3 is TGTGCCAGCAGCTTAAATGGGGGGGCTGAAGCTTTCTTT. It specifies CASSLNGGAEAFF.

The chain has TRBV25-1 and TRBJ1-6; 9 bases line up with TRBD1. V gave up 1 base and J gave up 9 bases; unmatched junction bases: 4. The CDR3 extends over 15 amino acids. Germline assignment: CDR1 MGHDK and CDR2 SYGVNS. In DNA, the CDR3 is TGTGCCAGCAGTGAATGGGGACAGGGAGGTTCACCCCTCCACTTT. Translated: CASSEWGQGGSPLHF.

The genes are TRBV4-1 and TRBJ1-3; possible D gene TRBD1, 6 bases. This CDR3 is built from 17 residues. CDR1 MGHRA and CDR2 YSYEKL come from the germline V gene. Trimming stripped 0 bases from V and 0 bases from J, with 12 bases between. The CDR3 DNA sequence: TGCGCCAGCAGCCAAGAAGGGACAAGTGGCTCTGGAAACACCATATATTTT. As protein: CASSQEGTSGSGNTIYF.

The chain combines TRBV7-9 with TRBJ2-7; perhaps TRBD1 as D (5 bases). The CDR3 totals 17 residues. V was trimmed by 0 bases and J by 0 bases, leaving 15 bases between them. CDR1 SEHNR and CDR2 FQNEAQ come from the germline V gene (reference sequence). This CDR3 reads CASSLAASGWGSYEQYF. The CDR3 DNA reads as TGTGCCAGCAGCTTAGCGGCTTCAGGGTGGGGCTCCTACGAGCAGTACTTC.

The chain is built from TRBV6-1 and TRBJ1-5; TRBD1 matches 10 bases. Germline lookup yields CDR1 MNHNS and CDR2 SASEGT. The length of the CDR3 is 15 residues. V dropped 2 bases and J dropped 5; count of bases not matched to a gene: 3. The DNA of the CDR3 is TGTGCCAGCAGTGAAAGGGGGACAGGGGATCAGCCCCAGCATTTT. It yields the protein CASSERGTGDQPQHF.

V gene TRBV18 combines with J gene TRBJ2-6; D might be TRBD2 (5 bases). The CDR3 sequence is 17 residues long. The V and J ends lost 2 bases and 2 bases respectively, with 13 bases between them. Germline CDR1 reads KGHSH; CDR2 reads LQKENI. The CDR3 here is CASSPSLIGTGANVLTF. The CDR3 nucleotides are TGTGCCAGCTCACCATCGCTAATCGGGACTGGGGCCAACGTCCTGACTTTC.

The genes are TRBV13 and TRBJ1-1; 7 nucleotides align to TRBD1. J gave up 4 bases and V 5 bases, and 4 bases lay outside the gene matches. CDR1 is PRHDT, CDR2 FYEKMQ, per germline (reference sequence). The CDR3 runs to 13 residues. CDR3 amino acids: CASSPDRFTEAFF. The CDR3 nucleotides are TGTGCCAGCAGCCCGGACAGGTTCACTGAAGCTTTCTTT. The complete variable domain, with remaining parts taken from reference TRBV13 and TRBJ1-1, reads AAGVIQSPRHLIKEKRETATLKCYPIPRHDTVYWYQQGPGQDPQFLISFYEKMQSDKGSIPDRFSAQQFSDYHSELNMSSLELGDSALYFCASSPDRFTEAFFGQGTRLTVV.

This CDR3 reads CATSSAGTGSPYGYTF. For the CDR3, the DNA is TGTGCCACCAGCAGTGCAGGGACAGGCTCCCCCTATGGCTACACCTTC. This rearrangement joins TRBV15 to TRBJ1-2; 8 nucleotides line up with TRBD1. V lost 3 bases to trimming and J lost 4 bases; unmatched junction nucleotides: 10. The CDR3 contains 16 residues. Germline lookup yields CDR1 LNHNV and CDR2 YYDKDF (reference sequence).

The V call is TRBV5-1, the J call TRBJ2-5; D not resolved. This CDR3 has 12 amino acids. Germline CDR1 reads SGHRS; CDR2 reads YFSETQ. Trimming removed 0 bases from V and 5 bases from J, with 5 bases in between. This CDR3 reads CASSLGQETQYF. The CDR3 nucleotides are TGCGCCAGCAGCTTGGGGCAGGAGACCCAGTACTTC.